The 28 T cell receptor beta chains given below trace back to one sample, sequenced in a study of cytomegalovirus exposure and HLA in healthy donors. Use of 60 Vbeta and 13 Jbeta primers characterized the PCR. Clones were read by immunoSEQ multiplex PCR, and TCRdb kept only the in-frame ones, dropping some. The sample contains around 150,000 clones, under 85% of which appear only once. Sequenced: PBMCs. Every receptor here comes from a man between 45 and 60 years old in good health and CMV-seropositive.

The chain employs TRBV9 and TRBJ1-1, with TRBD1 matching over 10 bases. J gave up 5 bases and V 7 bases, and 8 bases lay outside the gene matches. The CDR3 contains 14 residues. The V gene's germline CDR1 is SGDLS and CDR2 YYNGEE. The CDR3 is CASGRTGGKTEAFF. DNA of the CDR3: TGTGCCAGCGGGAGGACAGGGGGAAAGACTGAAGCTTTCTTT. The complete variable domain, with remaining parts taken from reference TRBV9 and TRBJ1-1, reads DSGVTQTPKHLITATGQRVTLRCSPRSGDLSVYWYQQSLDQGLQFLIQYYNGEERAKGNILERFSAQQFPDLHSELNLSSLELGDSALYFCASGRTGGKTEAFFGQGTRLTVV.

This chain uses TRBV9 with TRBJ2-1, with 9 bases lining up with TRBD2. Germline trimming cut 0 bases from V and 9 bases from J; bases unmatched to any gene: 7. This CDR3 has 15 amino acids. Germline-derived CDR1 and CDR2 are SGDLS and YYNGEE. This CDR3 is CASSVGAGGEGEQFF. In DNA form, the CDR3 reads TGTGCCAGCAGCGTAGGGGCGGGAGGGGAGGGTGAGCAGTTCTTC.

The CDR3 loop is CASSYGTGNTEAFF. The CDR3 region has the DNA TGTGCCAGCAGTTATGGGACAGGGAACACTGAAGCTTTCTTT. The chain is built from TRBV6-6 and TRBJ1-1; TRBD1 agrees at 8 bases. The germline CDR1 and CDR2 sequences are MNHNY and SVGAGI (reference sequence). With V trimmed by 3 bases and J by 1 base, 1 base remained unmatched. The CDR3 contains 14 residues.

V usage is TRBV9 and J usage is TRBJ2-1; 10 nucleotides align to TRBD2. CDR3 size: 15 residues. V lost 0 bases to trimming and J lost 5 bases; unmatched junction nucleotides: 2. Germline CDR1 and CDR2: SGDLS and YYNGEE. The DNA of the CDR3 is TGTGCCAGCAGCGTAGTAGCGGGAGGAAACAATGAGCAGTTCTTC. Its protein is CASSVVAGGNNEQFF.

The chain uses TRBV27 and TRBJ2-1; D call uncertain. V lost 1 base and J lost 4, with 8 bases in between. This CDR3 comprises 14 residues. Germline V gives CDR1 MNHEY, CDR2 SMNVEV (reference sequence). The CDR3 loop reads CASSLYRNYNEQFF. The CDR3 DNA sequence: TGTGCCAGCAGTTTATACAGAAATTACAATGAGCAGTTCTTC.

The CDR3 DNA reads TGTGCCAGCAGCTTAACGGCCGGGACTAGCGGGAGAGGGAGGACAGATACGCAGTATTTT. This gives the protein CASSLTAGTSGRGRTDTQYF. The chain recombines TRBV7-3 with TRBJ2-3; 14 positions match TRBD2. The CDR3 has 20 amino acids. J lost 3 bases, V lost 0 bases, and 11 bases had no gene match. Looked up from germline, CDR1 is SGHTA and CDR2 is FQGTGA.

The chain recombines TRBV4-3 with TRBJ2-2; no definite D call. Trimming removed 0 bases at V and 4 bases at J, with 15 bases between. Germline V gene lookup returns CDR1 LGHNA and CDR2 YSLEER. CDR3 length: 17 residues. Here the CDR3 reads CASSQEAEFEFTGELFF. The CDR3 bases are TGCGCCAGCAGCCAAGAGGCAGAATTCGAATTCACCGGGGAGCTGTTTTTT.

The V call is TRBV7-3, the J call TRBJ2-1; 12 bases are a match to TRBD2. Germline assignment: CDR1 SGHTA and CDR2 FQGTGA. The CDR3 is 16 residues long. After removal of 6 bases from V and 8 bases from J, the junction contained 11 bases not matched to a gene. The CDR3 is CASSDRTSGEGDEQFF. In DNA, the CDR3 is TGTGCCAGCAGTGATCGGACTAGCGGGGAGGGTGATGAGCAGTTCTTC.

This chain connects TRBV5-6 to TRBJ2-1; 14 positions match TRBD2. The CDR3 length is 16 residues. V lost 5 bases to trimming and J lost 9 bases; unmatched junction nucleotides: 10. Per germline, CDR1 SGHDT and CDR2 YYEEEE. The CDR3 loop is CASRFGTSGRQLEQFF. The CDR3 DNA reads as TGTGCCAGCAGATTTGGGACTAGCGGGAGACAACTTGAGCAGTTCTTC.

CDR3 nucleotide sequence: TGTGCCAGCAGCGGCCCTGACTGGGGAGCCTATGGCTACACCTTC. It yields the protein CASSGPDWGAYGYTF. This chain uses TRBV5-4 with TRBJ1-2; D gene unclear. The CDR3 is made up of 15 amino acids. Germline assignment: CDR1 SGHNT and CDR2 YYREEE (reference sequence). Trimming stripped 4 bases from V and 4 bases from J, with 17 bases between.

The chain recombines TRBV11-3 with TRBJ2-2; TRBD1 is a possible D gene (6 bases). The CDR3 has 14 amino acids. The germline gives CDR1 SGHNT, CDR2 YENEEA. V dropped 3 bases and J dropped 7 bases, with 12 bases sitting between them. CDR3 amino acids: CASSFFRGNGELFF. The CDR3 bases are TGTGCCAGCAGCTTCTTCAGGGGAAACGGGGAGCTGTTTTTT.

The chain joins TRBV19 to TRBJ2-1; TRBD2 agrees at 13 bases. The V segment lost 7 bases and the J segment 0 bases; nucleotides outside the gene matches: 3. The V gene's germline CDR1 is LNHDA and CDR2 SQIVND (reference sequence). CDR3 size: 16 residues. The CDR3 region is CASTRTSGSSYNEQFF. In nucleotides, the CDR3 is TGTGCCAGTACCAGGACTAGCGGGAGCTCCTACAATGAGCAGTTCTTC.

This sequence joins TRBV5-1 and TRBJ1-6; D perhaps matches TRBD1 (5 bases). The germline CDR1 and CDR2 sequences are SGHRS and YFSETQ. V lost 0 bases, J lost 9 bases, and 10 bases lay in between. The CDR3 consists of 14 residues. The chain's CDR3 is CASSLAQGGSPLHF. Written as DNA, the CDR3 is TGCGCCAGCAGCTTGGCCCAGGGAGGTTCACCCCTCCACTTT. The full variable domain, rest sourced from reference TRBV5-1 and TRBJ1-6, is KAGVTQTPRYLIKTRGQQVTLSCSPISGHRSVSWYQQTPGQGLQFLFEYFSETQRNKGNFPGRFSGRQFSNSRSEMNVSTLELGDSALYLCASSLAQGGSPLHFGNGTRLTVT.

The rearrangement joins TRBV5-4 to TRBJ2-3, with 7 bases aligning to TRBD1. Unmatched junction bases numbered 1, after V lost 3 bases and J lost 0 bases. The CDR3 has 14 amino acids. Germline CDR1 SGHNT, CDR2 YYREEE (reference sequence). CDR3 DNA sequence: TGTGCCAGCAGCTGGACAGGCAGCACAGATACGCAGTATTTT. Translation gives CASSWTGSTDTQYF.

This clone has just one count. This CDR3 is CASRPPNRSGNTIYF. The CDR3 nucleotides are TGTGCCAGCAGACCCCCGAACAGGTCTGGAAACACCATATATTTT. V is TRBV28 and J is TRBJ1-3; possibly TRBD1 for D (5 bases). CDR3 length: 15 amino acids. CDR1 is MDHEN and CDR2 is SYDVKM in the germline V gene. The germline V and J ends were trimmed by 6 bases and 1 base, with 13 bases remaining between them.

The V gene is TRBV6-5, the J gene TRBJ2-5; 7 positions agree with TRBD1. Near its end, the DNA agrees better with TRBJ2-7, so the J call may be wrong. CDR3 length: 16 amino acids. CDR1 is MNHEY and CDR2 is SVGAGI in the germline V gene. The CDR3 reads CASSYGRQGELYEQYF. The CDR3 DNA follows: TGTGCCAGCAGTTACGGTCGGCAGGGGGAACTCTACGAGCAGTACTTC.

V gene TRBV6-1 combines with J gene TRBJ1-2; 10 bases are a match to TRBD1. Germline V lookup: CDR1 MNHNS, CDR2 SASEGT. The CDR3 has 14 residues. Losses at the gene ends were 6 bases for V and 3 bases for J; bases not matched to a gene: 4. The CDR3: CASRTGQGDYGYTF. CDR3 nucleotide sequence: TGTGCCAGCAGAACCGGACAGGGGGACTATGGCTACACCTTC.

This chain links TRBV6-6 with TRBJ2-7, with 8 nucleotides matching TRBD2. J gave up 3 bases and V 7 bases, and 11 bases lay outside the gene matches. Germline-derived CDR1 and CDR2 are MNHNY and SVGAGI (reference sequence). The CDR3 spans 15 residues. This chain's CDR3 is CASNNPGLGDYEQYF. The CDR3 nucleotides read TGTGCCAGCAACAACCCGGGACTAGGCGACTACGAGCAGTACTTC.

This clone appeared a single time. The gene calls are TRBV7-6 and TRBJ1-2; a possible D gene is TRBD1 (5 bases). V lost 5 bases to trimming and J lost 0 bases, with 13 bases between them. Germline V gene lookup returns CDR1 SGHVS and CDR2 FNYEAQ. This CDR3 contains 15 residues. The CDR3 nucleotides read TGTGCCAGCAGCGCCCTTCAGGGCCCTAACTATGGCTACACCTTC. It specifies CASSALQGPNYGYTF. The complete variable domain, with remaining parts taken from reference TRBV7-6 and TRBJ1-2, reads GAGVSQSPRYKVTKRGQDVALRCDPISGHVSLYWYRQALGQGPEFLTYFNYEAQQDKSGLPNDRFSAERPEGSISTLTIQRTEQRDSAMYRCASSALQGPNYGYTFGSGTRLTVV.

In the case of this clone: Relative to the germline gene, one junction end is altered; a read error may explain this. The genes are TRBV7-9 and TRBJ2-7; 11 positions agree with TRBD2. The CDR3 spans 15 residues. The V gene's germline CDR1 is SEHNR and CDR2 FQNEAQ (reference sequence). CDR3: CSSSRSGGVSEEQYF. CDR3 DNA: TGTTCCAGCAGCCGTAGCGGGGGGGTTTCGGAGGAGCAGTACTTC.

The rearrangement links TRBV6-6 to TRBJ1-5; D is undetermined. The V end was cut by 4 bases, the J end by 1 base, with 5 bases between. Germline V gene lookup returns CDR1 MNHNY and CDR2 SVGAGI (reference sequence). The CDR3 is 13 amino acids. This CDR3 reads CASSSFSNQPQHF. The CDR3 DNA is TGTGCCAGCAGTTCGTTCAGCAATCAGCCCCAGCATTTT.

J is TRBJ2-1 and V is TRBV9; 8 bases align to TRBD2. The CDR3 consists of 17 residues. The germline V gene encodes CDR1 SGDLS and CDR2 YYNGEE. Germline trimming cut 0 bases from V and 8 bases from J; bases unmatched to any gene: 13. CDR3 nucleotide sequence: TGTGCCAGCAGCGTAGCTTTAGCGGGGCGCTTGGGGGATGAGCAGTTCTTC. It yields the protein CASSVALAGRLGDEQFF.

The J gene is TRBJ1-2, the V gene TRBV19, with D tentatively TRBD1 (6 bases). The CDR3 runs to 15 residues. V was pared by 7 bases and J by 5 bases, with 20 bases between. CDR1 is LNHDA and CDR2 is SQIVND in the germline V gene (reference sequence). DNA for the CDR3: TGTGCCAGTAAAACCGAGCCGACAGGCTTTTATGGCTACACCTTC. Translated, it gives CASKTEPTGFYGYTF.

This clone has more than one count but fewer than ten. The CDR3 here is CASREQGRVHSPLHF. The DNA for the CDR3 is TGTGCCAGCAGAGAGCAGGGCAGGGTACATTCACCCCTCCACTTT. V gene TRBV5-4 combines with J gene TRBJ1-6; possible D gene TRBD1, 5 bases. V lost 5 bases, J lost 8 bases, and 17 bases lay in between. The length of the CDR3 is 15 residues. Germline V CDR1 and CDR2: SGHNT, YYREEE (reference sequence).

This clone was counted between two and nine times. The chain couples TRBV7-2 to TRBJ1-3; D is uncertain. CDR3 length equals 15 residues. V was trimmed by 2 bases and J by 3 bases, leaving 11 bases between them. Germline values: CDR1 SGHTA, CDR2 FQGNSA. In nucleotides, the CDR3 is TGTGCCAGCAGCTTAATGTGGAGTGGTGGAAACACCATATATTTT. Protein sequence: CASSLMWSGGNTIYF.

The rearrangement joins TRBV7-2 to TRBJ2-2; D uncertain. This CDR3 is 14 amino acids long. Trimming took off 4 bases at V and 10 bases at J, with 16 bases between the two ends. The germline CDR1 and CDR2 sequences are SGHTA and FQGNSA. This CDR3 reads CASSSRQDPAELFF. Here the CDR3 DNA reads TGTGCCAGCAGCTCCAGACAAGACCCGGCGGAGCTGTTTTTT.

The chain employs TRBV20-1 and TRBJ1-2; no clear D gene. V lost 1 base, J lost 8 bases, and 8 bases lay in between. Germline CDR1 reads DFQATT; CDR2 reads SNEGSKA (reference sequence). CDR3 length: 11 amino acids. The CDR3 nucleotides are TGCAGTGCTAGAGGACATAACGGCTACACCTTC. It translates to CSARGHNGYTF.

The V call is TRBV2, the J call TRBJ2-5; TRBD2 matches 8 bases. The CDR3 has 14 amino acids. Germline CDR1 and CDR2: SNHLY and FYNNEI. After removal of 3 bases from V and 5 bases from J, the junction contained 5 bases not matched to a gene. In nucleotides, the CDR3 is TGTGCCAGCAGTGACTACGGGAGGGGGGAGACCCAGTACTTC. Amino acid sequence: CASSDYGRGETQYF.